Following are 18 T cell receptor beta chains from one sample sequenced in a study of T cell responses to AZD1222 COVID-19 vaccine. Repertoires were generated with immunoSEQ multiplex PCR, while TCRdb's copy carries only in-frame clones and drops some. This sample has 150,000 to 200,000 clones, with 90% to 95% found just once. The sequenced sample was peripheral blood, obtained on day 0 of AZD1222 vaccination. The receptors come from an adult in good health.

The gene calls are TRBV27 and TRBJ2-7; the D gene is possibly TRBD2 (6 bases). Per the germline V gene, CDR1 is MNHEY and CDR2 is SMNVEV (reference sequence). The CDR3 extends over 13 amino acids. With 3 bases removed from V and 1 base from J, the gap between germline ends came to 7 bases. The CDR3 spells CASSFGGSYEQYF. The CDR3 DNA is TGTGCCAGCAGTTTTGGGGGGTCCTACGAGCAGTACTTC.

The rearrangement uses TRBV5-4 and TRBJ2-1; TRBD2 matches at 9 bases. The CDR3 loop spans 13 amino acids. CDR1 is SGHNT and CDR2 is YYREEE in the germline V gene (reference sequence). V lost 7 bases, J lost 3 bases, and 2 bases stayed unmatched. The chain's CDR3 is CASRLAVYNEQFF. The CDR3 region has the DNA TGTGCCAGCCGACTAGCGGTCTACAATGAGCAGTTCTTC.

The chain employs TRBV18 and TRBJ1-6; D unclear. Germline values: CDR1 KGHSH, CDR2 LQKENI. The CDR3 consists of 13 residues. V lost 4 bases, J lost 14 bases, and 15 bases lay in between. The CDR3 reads CASSLSHDPTLHF. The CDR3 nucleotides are TGTGCCAGCTCACTTAGCCATGACCCCACCCTCCACTTT.

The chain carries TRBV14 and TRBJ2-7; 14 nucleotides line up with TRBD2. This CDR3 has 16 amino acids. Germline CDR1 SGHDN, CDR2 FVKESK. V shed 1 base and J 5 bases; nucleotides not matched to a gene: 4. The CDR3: CASSQVGGLAGDEQYF. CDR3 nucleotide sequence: TGTGCCAGCAGCCAAGTAGGGGGACTAGCGGGAGACGAGCAGTACTTC.

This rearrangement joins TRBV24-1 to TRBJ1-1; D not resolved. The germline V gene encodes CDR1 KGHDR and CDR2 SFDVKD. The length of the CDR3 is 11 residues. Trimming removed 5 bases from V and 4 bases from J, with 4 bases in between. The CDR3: CATSAGTEAFF. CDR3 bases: TGTGCCACCAGTGCAGGCACTGAAGCTTTCTTT.

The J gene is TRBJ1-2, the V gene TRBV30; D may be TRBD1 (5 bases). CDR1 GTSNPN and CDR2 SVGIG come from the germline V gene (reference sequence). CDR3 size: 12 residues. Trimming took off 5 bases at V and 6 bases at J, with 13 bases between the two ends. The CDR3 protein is CAWVSGRNGYTF. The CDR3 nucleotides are TGTGCCTGGGTCTCGGGACGAAATGGCTACACCTTC.

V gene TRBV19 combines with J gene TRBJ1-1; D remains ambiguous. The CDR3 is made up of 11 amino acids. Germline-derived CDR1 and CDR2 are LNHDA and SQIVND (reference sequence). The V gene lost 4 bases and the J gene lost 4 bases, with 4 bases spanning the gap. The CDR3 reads CASSTGTEAFF. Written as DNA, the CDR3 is TGTGCCAGTAGTACGGGCACTGAAGCTTTCTTT.

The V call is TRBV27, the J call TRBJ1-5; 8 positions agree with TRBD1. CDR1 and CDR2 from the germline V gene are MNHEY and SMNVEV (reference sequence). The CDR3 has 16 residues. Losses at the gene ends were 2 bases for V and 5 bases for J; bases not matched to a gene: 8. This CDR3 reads CASSLSGTGVYQPQHF. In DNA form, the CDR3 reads TGTGCCAGCAGTTTAAGCGGGACAGGAGTATATCAGCCCCAGCATTTT.

For the CDR3, the DNA is TGTGCCAGCAGTTTAGAGAGGGACCCCCAGCATTTT. Translated, it gives CASSLERDPQHF. The chain links TRBV12-3 or TRBV12-4 to TRBJ1-5; D might be TRBD1 (5 bases). The CDR3 runs to 12 residues. The V and J ends lost 1 base and 10 bases respectively, with 8 bases between them.

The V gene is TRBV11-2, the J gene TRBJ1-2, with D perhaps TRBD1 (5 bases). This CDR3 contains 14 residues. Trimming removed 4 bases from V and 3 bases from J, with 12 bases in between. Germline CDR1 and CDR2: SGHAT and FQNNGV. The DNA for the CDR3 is TGTGCCAGCAGCTCCCCCCGGGACGACTATGGCTACACCTTC. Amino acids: CASSSPRDDYGYTF.

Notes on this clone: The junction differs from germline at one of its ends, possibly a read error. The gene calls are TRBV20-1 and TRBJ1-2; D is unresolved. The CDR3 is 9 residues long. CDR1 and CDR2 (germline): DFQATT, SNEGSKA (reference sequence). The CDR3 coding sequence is TGCAGTGCGCCGTCGGCAGTACACTTC. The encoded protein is CSAPSAVHF.

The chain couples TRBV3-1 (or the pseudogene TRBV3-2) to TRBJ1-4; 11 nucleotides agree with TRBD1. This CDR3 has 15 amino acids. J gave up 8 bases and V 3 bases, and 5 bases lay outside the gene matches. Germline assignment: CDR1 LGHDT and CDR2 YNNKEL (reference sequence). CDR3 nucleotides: TGTGCCAGCAGCCATGCCTGGGACAGGGGGGAAAAACTGTTTTTT. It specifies CASSHAWDRGEKLFF.

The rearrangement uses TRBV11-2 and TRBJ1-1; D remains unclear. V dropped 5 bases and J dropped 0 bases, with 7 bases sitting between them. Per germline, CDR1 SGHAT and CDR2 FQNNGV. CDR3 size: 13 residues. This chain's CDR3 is CASSPSMNTEAFF. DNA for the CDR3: TGTGCCAGCAGCCCCTCTATGAACACTGAAGCTTTCTTT.

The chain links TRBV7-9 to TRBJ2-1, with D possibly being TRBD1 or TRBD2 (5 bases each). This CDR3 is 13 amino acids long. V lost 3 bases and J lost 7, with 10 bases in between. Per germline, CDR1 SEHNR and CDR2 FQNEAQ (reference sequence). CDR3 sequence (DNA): TGTGCCAGCAGCTTTCAGGGCGGGAATGAGCAGTTCTTC. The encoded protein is CASSFQGGNEQFF.

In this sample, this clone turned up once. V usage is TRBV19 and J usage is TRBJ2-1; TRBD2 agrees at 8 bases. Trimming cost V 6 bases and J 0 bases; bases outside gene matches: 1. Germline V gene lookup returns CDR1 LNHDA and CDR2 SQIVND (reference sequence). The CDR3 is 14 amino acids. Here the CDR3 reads CASSGGGSYNEQFF. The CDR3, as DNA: TGTGCCAGTAGCGGGGGGGGCTCCTACAATGAGCAGTTCTTC.

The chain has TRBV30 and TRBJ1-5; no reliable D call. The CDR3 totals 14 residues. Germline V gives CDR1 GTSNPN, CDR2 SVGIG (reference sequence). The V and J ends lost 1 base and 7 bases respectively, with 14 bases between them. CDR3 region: CAWSDRASRQPQHF. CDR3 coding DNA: TGTGCCTGGAGTGACCGGGCTTCGAGGCAGCCCCAGCATTTT.

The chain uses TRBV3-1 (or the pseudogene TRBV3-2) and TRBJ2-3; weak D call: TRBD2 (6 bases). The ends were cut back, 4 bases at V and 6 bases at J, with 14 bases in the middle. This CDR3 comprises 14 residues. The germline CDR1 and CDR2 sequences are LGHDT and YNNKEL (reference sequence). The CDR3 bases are TGTGCCAGCAGCCCCTGGCGGGATGAGGATACGCAGTATTTT. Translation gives CASSPWRDEDTQYF.

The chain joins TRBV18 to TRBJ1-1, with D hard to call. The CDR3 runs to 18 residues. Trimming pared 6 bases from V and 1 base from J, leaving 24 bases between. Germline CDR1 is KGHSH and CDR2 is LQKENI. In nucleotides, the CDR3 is TGTGCCAGCTCCCTACGGGCCCCGGGAGAGGTTTCGAACACTGAAGCTTTCTTT. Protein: CASSLRAPGEVSNTEAFF.